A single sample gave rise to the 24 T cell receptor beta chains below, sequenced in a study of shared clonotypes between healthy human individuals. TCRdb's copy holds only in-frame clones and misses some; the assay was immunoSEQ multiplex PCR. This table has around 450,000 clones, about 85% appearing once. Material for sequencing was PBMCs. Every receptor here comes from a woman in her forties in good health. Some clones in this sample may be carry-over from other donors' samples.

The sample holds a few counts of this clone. The CDR3 nucleotides are TGTGCCAGCAGGGAGGGGACAGGGGCTAGCGAGCAGTACTTC. Protein sequence: CASREGTGASEQYF. The rearrangement links TRBV27 to TRBJ2-7; 10 positions agree with TRBD1. Germline CDR1 is MNHEY and CDR2 is SMNVEV (reference sequence). With V trimmed by 6 bases and J by 6 bases, 8 bases remained unmatched. The CDR3 totals 14 residues.

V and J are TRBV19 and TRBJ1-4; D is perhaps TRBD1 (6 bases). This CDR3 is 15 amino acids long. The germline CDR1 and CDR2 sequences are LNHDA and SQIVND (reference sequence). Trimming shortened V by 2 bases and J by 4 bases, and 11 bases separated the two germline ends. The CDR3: CASSISGAVNEKLFF. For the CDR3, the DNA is TGTGCCAGTAGTATATCGGGGGCCGTTAATGAAAAACTGTTTTTT.

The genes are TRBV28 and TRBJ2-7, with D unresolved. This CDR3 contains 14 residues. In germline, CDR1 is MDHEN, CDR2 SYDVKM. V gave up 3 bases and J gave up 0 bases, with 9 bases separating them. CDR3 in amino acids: CASSLGYRSYEQYF. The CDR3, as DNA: TGTGCCAGCAGTTTGGGTTACCGCTCCTACGAGCAGTACTTC.

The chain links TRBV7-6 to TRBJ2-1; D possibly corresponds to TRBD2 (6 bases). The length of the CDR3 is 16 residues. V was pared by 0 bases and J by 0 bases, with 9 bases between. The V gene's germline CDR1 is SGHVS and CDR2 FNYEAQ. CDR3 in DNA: TGTGCCAGCAGCTTAGCAGCCGGGAGCTCCTACAATGAGCAGTTCTTC. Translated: CASSLAAGSSYNEQFF.

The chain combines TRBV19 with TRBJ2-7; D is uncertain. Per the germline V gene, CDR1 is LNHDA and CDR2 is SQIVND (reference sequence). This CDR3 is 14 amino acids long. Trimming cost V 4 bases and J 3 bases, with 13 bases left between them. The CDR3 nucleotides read TGTGCCAGTAGTACCAGTCGGGCCAACTACGAGCAGTACTTC. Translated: CASSTSRANYEQYF.

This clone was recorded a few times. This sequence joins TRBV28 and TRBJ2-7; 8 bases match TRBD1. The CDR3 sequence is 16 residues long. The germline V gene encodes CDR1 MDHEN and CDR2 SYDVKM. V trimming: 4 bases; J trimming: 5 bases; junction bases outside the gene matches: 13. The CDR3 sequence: CASSWEHRDRRNEQYF. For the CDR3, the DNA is TGTGCCAGCAGTTGGGAACACCGGGACAGGCGAAACGAGCAGTACTTC.

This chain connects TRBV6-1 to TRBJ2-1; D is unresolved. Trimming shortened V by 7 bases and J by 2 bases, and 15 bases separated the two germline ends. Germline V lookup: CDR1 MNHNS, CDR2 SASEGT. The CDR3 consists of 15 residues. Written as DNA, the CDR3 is TGTGCCAGCACCAAGCAGCTGGGGACCTACAATGAGCAGTTCTTC. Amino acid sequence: CASTKQLGTYNEQFF.

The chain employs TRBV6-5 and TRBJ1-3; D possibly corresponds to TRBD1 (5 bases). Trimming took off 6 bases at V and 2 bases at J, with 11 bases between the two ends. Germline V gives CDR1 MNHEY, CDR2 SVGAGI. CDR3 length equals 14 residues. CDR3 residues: CASSPPGTGNTIYF. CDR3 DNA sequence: TGTGCCAGCAGCCCTCCAGGGACTGGAAACACCATATATTTT.

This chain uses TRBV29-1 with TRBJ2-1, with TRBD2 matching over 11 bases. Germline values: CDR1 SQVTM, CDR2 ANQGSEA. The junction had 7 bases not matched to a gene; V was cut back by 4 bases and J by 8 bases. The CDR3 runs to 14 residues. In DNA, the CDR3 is TGCAGCGTTGGGGGGACTAGCGGAGGGGATGAGCAGTTCTTC. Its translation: CSVGGTSGGDEQFF.

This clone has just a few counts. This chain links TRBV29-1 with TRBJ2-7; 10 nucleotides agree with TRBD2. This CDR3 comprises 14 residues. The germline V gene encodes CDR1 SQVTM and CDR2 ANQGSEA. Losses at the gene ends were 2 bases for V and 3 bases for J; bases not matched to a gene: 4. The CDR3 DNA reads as TGCAGCGTTGAAAGGGCTAGCGGGAGCTACGAGCAGTACTTC. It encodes CSVERASGSYEQYF.

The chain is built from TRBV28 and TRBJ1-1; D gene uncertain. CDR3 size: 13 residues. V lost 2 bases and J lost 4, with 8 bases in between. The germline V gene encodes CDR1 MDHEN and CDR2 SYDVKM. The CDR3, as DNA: TGTGCCAGCAGTTTACGAGGTGGCACTGAAGCTTTCTTT. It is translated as CASSLRGGTEAFF.

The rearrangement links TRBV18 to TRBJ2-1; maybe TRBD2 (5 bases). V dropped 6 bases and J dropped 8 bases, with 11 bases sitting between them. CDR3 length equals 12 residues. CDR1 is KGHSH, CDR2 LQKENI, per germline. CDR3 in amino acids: CASSPSGDEQFF. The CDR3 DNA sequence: TGTGCCAGCTCGCCCTCCGGGGATGAGCAGTTCTTC.

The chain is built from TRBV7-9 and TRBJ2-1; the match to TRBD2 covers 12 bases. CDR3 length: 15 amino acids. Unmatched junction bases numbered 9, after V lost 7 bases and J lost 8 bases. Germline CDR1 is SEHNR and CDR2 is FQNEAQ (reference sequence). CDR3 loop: CASIQGRTSGDEQFF. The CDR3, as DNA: TGTGCCAGCATCCAGGGGCGGACTAGCGGGGATGAGCAGTTCTTC.

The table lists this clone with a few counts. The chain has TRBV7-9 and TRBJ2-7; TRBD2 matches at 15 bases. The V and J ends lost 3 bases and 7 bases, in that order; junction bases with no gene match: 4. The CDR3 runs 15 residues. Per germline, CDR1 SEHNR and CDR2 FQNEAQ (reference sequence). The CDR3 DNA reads TGTGCCAGCAGCTTCCCGGGACTAGCGGGAGGTGAGCAGTACTTC. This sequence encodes CASSFPGLAGGEQYF. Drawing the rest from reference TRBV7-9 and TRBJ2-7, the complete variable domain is DTGVSQNPRHKITKRGQNVTFRCDPISEHNRLYWYRQTLGQGPEFLTYFQNEAQLEKSRLLSDRFSAERPKGSFSTLEIQRTEQGDSAMYLCASSFPGLAGGEQYFGPGTRLTVT.

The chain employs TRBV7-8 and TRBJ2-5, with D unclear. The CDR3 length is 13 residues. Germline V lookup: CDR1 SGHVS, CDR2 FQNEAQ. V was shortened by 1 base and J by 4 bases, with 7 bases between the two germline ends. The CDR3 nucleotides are TGTGCCAGCAGCTTAGGGGCGATAGAGACCCAGTACTTC. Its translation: CASSLGAIETQYF.

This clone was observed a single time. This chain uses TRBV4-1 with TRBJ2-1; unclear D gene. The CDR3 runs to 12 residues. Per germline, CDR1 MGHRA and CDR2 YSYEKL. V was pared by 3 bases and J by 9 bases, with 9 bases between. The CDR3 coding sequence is TGCGCCAGCAGCCAGTTTGGTGTTGAGCAGTTCTTC. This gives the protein CASSQFGVEQFF.

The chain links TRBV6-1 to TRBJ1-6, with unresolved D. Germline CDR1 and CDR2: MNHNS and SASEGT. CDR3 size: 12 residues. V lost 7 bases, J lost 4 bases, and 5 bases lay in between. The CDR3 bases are TGTGCCAGCACCAATTATAATTCACCCCTCCACTTT. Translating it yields CASTNYNSPLHF.

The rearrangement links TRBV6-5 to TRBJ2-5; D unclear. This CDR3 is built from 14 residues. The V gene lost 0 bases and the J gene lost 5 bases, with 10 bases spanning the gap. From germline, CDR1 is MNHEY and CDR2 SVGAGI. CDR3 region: CASSYSVPGETQYF. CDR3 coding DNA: TGTGCCAGCAGTTACTCGGTGCCCGGGGAGACCCAGTACTTC.

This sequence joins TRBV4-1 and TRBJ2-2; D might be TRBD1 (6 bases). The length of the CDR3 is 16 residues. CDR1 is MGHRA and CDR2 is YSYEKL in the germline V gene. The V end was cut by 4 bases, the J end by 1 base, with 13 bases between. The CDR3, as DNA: TGCGCCAGCAGCCGTTTTCCGGGACAGAACACCGGGGAGCTGTTTTTT. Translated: CASSRFPGQNTGELFF.

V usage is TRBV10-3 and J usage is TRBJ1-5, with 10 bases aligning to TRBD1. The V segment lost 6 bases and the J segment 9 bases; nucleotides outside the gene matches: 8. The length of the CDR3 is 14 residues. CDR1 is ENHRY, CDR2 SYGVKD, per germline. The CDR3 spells CAISPGTGVGPQHF. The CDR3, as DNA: TGTGCCATCAGCCCCGGGACAGGGGTTGGGCCCCAGCATTTT.

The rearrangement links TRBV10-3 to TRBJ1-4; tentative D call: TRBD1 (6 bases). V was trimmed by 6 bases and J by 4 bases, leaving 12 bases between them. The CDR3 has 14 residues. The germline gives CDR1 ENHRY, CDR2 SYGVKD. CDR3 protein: CAIRGQLGNEKLFF. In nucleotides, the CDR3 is TGTGCCATCAGGGGACAACTCGGTAATGAAAAACTGTTTTTT.

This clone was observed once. As DNA, the CDR3 is TGTGCCAGCAGCTTAGTACAGGATCAGCCCCAGCATTTT. It is translated as CASSLVQDQPQHF. This sequence joins TRBV11-2 and TRBJ1-5; D perhaps matches TRBD1 (5 bases). V shed 1 base and J shed 5 bases, with 6 bases lying between them. The germline gives CDR1 SGHAT, CDR2 FQNNGV. CDR3 length equals 13 residues.

DNA of the CDR3: TGTGCCACCAGCAGAGACCTTAATGAGCAGTTCTTC. This translates into CATSRDLNEQFF. This chain uses TRBV15 with TRBJ2-1; D call uncertain. V was shortened by 0 bases and J by 7 bases, with 4 bases between the two germline ends. The germline gives CDR1 LNHNV, CDR2 YYDKDF (reference sequence). This CDR3 has 12 residues.

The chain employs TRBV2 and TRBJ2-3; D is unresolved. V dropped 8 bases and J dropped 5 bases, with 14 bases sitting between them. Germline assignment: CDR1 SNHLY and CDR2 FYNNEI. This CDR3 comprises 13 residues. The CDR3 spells CASGLETGDTQYF. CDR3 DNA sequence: TGTGCCAGCGGCTTGGAGACGGGAGATACGCAGTATTTT. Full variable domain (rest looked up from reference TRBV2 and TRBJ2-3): EPEVTQTPSHQVTQMGQEVILRCVPISNHLYFYWYRQILGQKVEFLVSFYNNEISEKSEIFDDQFSVERPDGSNFTLKIRSTKLEDSAMYFCASGLETGDTQYFGPGTRLTVL.